This TCR beta chain was captured by sequencing in a study of blood T cell repertoires in COVID-19 (dated by TCRdb to 2018 to 2021). Study-wide context: Samples from collaborators originated in the United States, Italy and Spain and spanned both the acute and convalescent phases of COVID-19. The material from the prospective study consisted of cDNA or gDNA derived from T cells, B-cell-depleted T cells, or PBMCs. Deeply sampled blood TCRbeta repertoires from subjects exposed to, actively infected with, or recovered from COVID-19 were included in the dataset. The repertoires were made available in a free public database intended to serve as a resource for research on the immune response to SARS-CoV-2. The samples were drawn from two sources: the first 160 participants of the ongoing ImmuneRACE study, and over 1,000 subjects contributed by 6 global collaborators. Sample metadata almost always included a de-identified subject ID, COVID-19 status, age in years and sex. Where available, HLA class I and class II types were taken from metadata supplied by the sample provider and were not determined by assay-based typing. What the work shows at the level of the full study, not this receptor alone: How much clinical and demographic metadata was included differed by source and by participant, and the metadata was provided uncurated.

For this clone: What this receptor recognizes is not known. One end of the junction fails to match germline, which may point to a read error.

TCRbeta CDR3 regions were amplified from genomic DNA by means of the immunoSEQ Assay, a bias-controlled multiplex PCR. In the authors' own workflow: Nucleated cell counts per sample were estimated from amplification of reference gene primers within the assay. Sequence reads were collapsed and filtered to measure the absolute abundance of every unique TCRbeta CDR3 rearrangement. For each sample, productive Simpson clonality was calculated as the square root of Simpson's diversity index across productive rearrangements. Drawn from immuneACCESS, this table holds only the in-frame rearrangements with V and J called that TCRdb kept. Clones are partly lost; checked studies trace under half to an unresolved V gene and leave the rest unexplained. For V, J and clone size, that table is used; D and trimming come from the DNA. This sample is represented by some 20,000 clones; about nine tenths of them were singletons. The top ten clones comprise 12% of the sample.

Collaborating institutions collected whole blood in K2EDTA tubes following their own protocols. Collaborator samples were shipped for TCRbeta analysis as frozen whole blood, isolated PBMCs, or DNA extracted from either sample type. CDR1 SSHAT and CDR2 FNYEAQ were looked up in the germline V gene (reference sequence). The CDR3 sequence holds 17 residues, the cysteine and phenylalanine included. Only the CDR3 DNA stays, 51 bases, in frame from base 1. The sequence derives from a woman over 75 with active or convalescent COVID-19. In this chain, TRBV7-7 is recombined with TRBJ2-2, with 11 bases matching TRBD2. Material: peripheral blood. This receptor has the CDR3 CASSELAGVPNTGELFF. DNA sequence: TGTGCTAGCAGTGAACTAGCGGGAGTCCCAAACACCGGGGAGCTGTTTTTT.